This section outlines one T cell receptor beta chain sequence together with its context. Antigen specificity is unknown. The data are from a study of response to subunit inactivated influenza vaccine. Study results and limitations: Authors suggested each seasonal flu vaccination may recruit only limited numbers of new T cells.

The V gene lost 1 base and the J gene lost 0 bases, with 12 bases spanning the gap. Germline V gene data show CDR1 as LNHNV and CDR2 as YYDKDF (reference sequence). The CDR3 totals 17 residues. A single record per CDR3 protein comes from TCRdb applying MiXCR to the RT-PCR reads. The sample shows 650,000 or so distinct CDR3 sequences, 12% to 15% of them seen only once. This specimen was PBMCs from blood, taken around 14 days before vaccination. The V and J genes are TRBV15 and TRBJ2-2; D call uncertain. The receptor's source is a man aged 50-60 years who received an inactivated influenza vaccine. CDR3 in DNA: TGTGCCACCAGCAGAGGCCAAGGCTATGCGAACACCGGGGAGCTGTTTTTT. Its translation is CATSRGQGYANTGELFF.